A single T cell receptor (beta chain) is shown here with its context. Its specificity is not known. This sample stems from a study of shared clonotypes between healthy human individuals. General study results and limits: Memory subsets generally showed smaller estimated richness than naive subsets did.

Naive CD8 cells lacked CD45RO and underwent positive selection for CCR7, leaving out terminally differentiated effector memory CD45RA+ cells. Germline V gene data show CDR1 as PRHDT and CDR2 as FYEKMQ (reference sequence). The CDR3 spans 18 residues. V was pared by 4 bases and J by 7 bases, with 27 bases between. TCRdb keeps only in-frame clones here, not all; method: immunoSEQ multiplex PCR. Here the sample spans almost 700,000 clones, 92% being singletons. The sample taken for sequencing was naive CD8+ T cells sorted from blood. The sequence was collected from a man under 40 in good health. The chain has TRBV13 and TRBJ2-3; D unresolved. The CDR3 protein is CASSSEAEPLTHDYTQYF. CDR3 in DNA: TGTGCCAGCAGCTCCGAGGCGGAACCCCTAACCCACGATTATACGCAGTATTTT.